This T cell receptor beta chain was identified in a study of cytomegalovirus exposure and HLA in healthy donors. Study outcomes and limitations: TCR beta sequences reportedly predicted most subjects' HLA-A and HLA-B alleles accurately.

For this clone: The antigen remains unidentified.

With 60 Vbeta and 13 Jbeta primers, the PCR was carried out. Using immunoSEQ multiplex PCR, the repertoire was profiled, and TCRdb retains in-frame clones only, with some absent. The sample consists of about 120,000 clones, about three quarters of them appearing once. Between the trimmed V and J ends, which lost 3 bases and 4 bases, there was a span of 12 bases. Germline values: CDR1 SGDLS, CDR2 YYNGEE. CDR3 length: 14 amino acids. J is TRBJ2-3 and V is TRBV9, with D possibly matching TRBD2 (5 bases). Sequenced: PBMCs. This sequence originates from a woman aged 40 to 49 in good health and CMV-seropositive. The CDR3 reads CASSATSRADTQYF. In DNA, the CDR3 is TGTGCCAGCAGCGCCACTAGTCGCGCAGATACGCAGTATTTT.